These T cell receptor beta chains were read from a single sample in a study of blood T cell repertoires in COVID-19. Sequenced by immunoSEQ multiplex PCR; TCRdb stores in-frame clones only, minus some. This sample has more than 60,000 clones, with about nine tenths found just once. Sequenced material: peripheral blood. These receptors were collected from a woman in her fifties or sixties with active or convalescent COVID-19. CDR3s include the opening cysteine and the closing phenylalanine or tryptophan. Each record gives: D gene, J gene, V gene, CDR3 protein. The D gene is left open where the match is weak.

d_call: NA
j_call: TRBJ2-7
v_call: TRBV2
cdr3_aa: CASRSETFSYEQYF

d_call: TRBD1
j_call: TRBJ1-1
v_call: TRBV11-2
cdr3_aa: CASSSTTRTGVKTEAFF

d_call: TRBD2
j_call: TRBJ2-5
v_call: TRBV18
cdr3_aa: CASSPPVVWLAAQETQYF

d_call: TRBD2
j_call: TRBJ2-1
v_call: TRBV5-1
cdr3_aa: CASSHQTGTSGRVYNEQFF

d_call: TRBD1
j_call: TRBJ1-2
v_call: TRBV5-8
cdr3_aa: CATENIGGDYGYTF

d_call: TRBD2
j_call: TRBJ2-1
v_call: TRBV11-3
cdr3_aa: CASSRSSGREQFF

d_call: NA
j_call: TRBJ1-6
v_call: TRBV7-9
cdr3_aa: CASSLGPDSPLHF

d_call: NA
j_call: TRBJ2-1
v_call: TRBV27
cdr3_aa: CASSLFPYNEQFF

d_call: TRBD2
j_call: TRBJ2-5
v_call: TRBV11-2
cdr3_aa: CASSLGSAGERMETQYF

d_call: NA
j_call: TRBJ2-7
v_call: TRBV9
cdr3_aa: CASSVGQINEQYF

d_call: NA
j_call: TRBJ2-5
v_call: TRBV5-1
cdr3_aa: CASSLLAEETQYF

d_call: TRBD2
j_call: TRBJ2-7
v_call: TRBV29-1
cdr3_aa: CSAETSGEDAQYF

d_call: NA
j_call: TRBJ2-5
v_call: TRBV18
cdr3_aa: CASSPPNSKETQYF

d_call: TRBD2
j_call: TRBJ2-5
v_call: TRBV5-1
cdr3_aa: CASSLGLAGAQETQYF

d_call: TRBD2
j_call: TRBJ2-1
v_call: TRBV19
cdr3_aa: CASGLAGGIYNEQFF

d_call: TRBD2
j_call: TRBJ2-3
v_call: TRBV19
cdr3_aa: CASSGRATNTQYF

d_call: TRBD1
j_call: TRBJ2-5
v_call: TRBV15
cdr3_aa: CATSRDSPGGQETQYF